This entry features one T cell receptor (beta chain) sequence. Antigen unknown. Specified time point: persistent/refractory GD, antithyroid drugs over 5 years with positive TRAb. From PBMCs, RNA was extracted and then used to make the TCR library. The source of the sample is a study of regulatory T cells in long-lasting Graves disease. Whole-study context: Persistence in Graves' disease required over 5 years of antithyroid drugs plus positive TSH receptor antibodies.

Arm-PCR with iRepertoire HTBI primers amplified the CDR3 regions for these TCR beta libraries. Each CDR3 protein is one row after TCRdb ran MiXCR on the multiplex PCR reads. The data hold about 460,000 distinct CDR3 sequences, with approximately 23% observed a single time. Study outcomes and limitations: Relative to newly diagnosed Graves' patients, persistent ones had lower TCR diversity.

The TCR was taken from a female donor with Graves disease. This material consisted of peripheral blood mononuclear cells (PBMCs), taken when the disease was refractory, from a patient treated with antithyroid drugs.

The CDR3 sequence is CASSQGRTVDTEAFF. For the CDR3, the DNA is TGTGCCAGCAGCCAAGGTCGTACAGTCGACACTGAAGCTTTCTTT. The chain combines TRBV4-2 with TRBJ1-1; no firm D call. Trimming shortened V by 1 base and J by 3 bases, and 12 bases separated the two germline ends. The CDR3 is 15 residues long. CDR1 is LGHNA and CDR2 is YNFKEQ in the germline V gene.